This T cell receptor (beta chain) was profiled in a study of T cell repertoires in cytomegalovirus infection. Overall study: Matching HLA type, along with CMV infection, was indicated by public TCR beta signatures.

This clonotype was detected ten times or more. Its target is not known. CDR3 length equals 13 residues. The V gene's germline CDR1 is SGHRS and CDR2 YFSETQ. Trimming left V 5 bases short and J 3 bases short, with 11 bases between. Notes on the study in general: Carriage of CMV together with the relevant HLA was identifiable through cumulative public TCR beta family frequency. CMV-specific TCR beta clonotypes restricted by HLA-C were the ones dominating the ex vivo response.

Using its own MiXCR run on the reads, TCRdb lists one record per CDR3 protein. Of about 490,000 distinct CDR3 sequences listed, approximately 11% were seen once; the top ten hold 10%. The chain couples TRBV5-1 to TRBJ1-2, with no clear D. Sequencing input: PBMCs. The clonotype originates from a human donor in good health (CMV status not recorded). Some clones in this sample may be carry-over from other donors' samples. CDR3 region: CASSYGNHYGYTF. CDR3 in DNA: TGCGCCAGCAGTTACGGAAACCACTATGGCTACACCTTC.